The clone carrying this TCR beta chain appeared a few times. Its antigen is unidentified. This sample is part of a study of OX40 agonist ivuxolimab in advanced cancers. Study overall: Partial responses were observed in three patients, of whom one had hepatocellular carcinoma and two had cutaneous melanoma.

TCRdb keeps only in-frame clones here, not all; method: immunoSEQ multiplex PCR. This repertoire shows 65,000 to 75,000 clones, roughly 85% found once; its top ten account for under 0.9%. Study conclusions and caveats: The CD4+ and CD8+ T cells in the blood had expanded clonally by week 6 at 0.1 to 3.0 mg/kg. CD4+ T cells averaged fewer expanded clones than CD8+ T cells. Relatively little clonal expansion, among the lowest observed, appeared in partial responders at 0.1-3.0 mg/kg.

Unmatched junction bases numbered 6, after V lost 5 bases and J lost 6 bases. The CDR3 consists of 13 residues. CDR1 and CDR2 (germline): LNHDA, SQIVND (reference sequence). The sequencing here drew on CD4+ or CD8+ T cells sorted from blood, taken in a trial of the OX40 agonist ivuxolimab. This TCR derives from an adult with an advanced solid tumor such as melanoma, head and neck, liver or kidney cancer. The V gene is TRBV19, the J gene TRBJ2-7; TRBD1 matches 8 bases. CDR3 bases: TGTGCCAGTAGTCCGGACAGGGCCCGCGAGCAGTACTTC. Translation gives CASSPDRAREQYF.